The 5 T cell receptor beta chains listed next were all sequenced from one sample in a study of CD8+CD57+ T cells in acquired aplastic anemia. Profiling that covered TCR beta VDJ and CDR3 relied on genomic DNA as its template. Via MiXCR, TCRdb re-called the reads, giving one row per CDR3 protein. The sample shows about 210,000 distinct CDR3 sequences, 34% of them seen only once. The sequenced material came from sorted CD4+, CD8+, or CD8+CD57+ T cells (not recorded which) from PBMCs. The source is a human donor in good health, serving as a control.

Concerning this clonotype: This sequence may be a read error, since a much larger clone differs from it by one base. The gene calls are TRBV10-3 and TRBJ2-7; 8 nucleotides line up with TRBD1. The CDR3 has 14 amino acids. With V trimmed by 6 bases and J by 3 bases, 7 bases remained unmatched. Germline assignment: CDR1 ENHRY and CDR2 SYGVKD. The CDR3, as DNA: TGTGCCATCAGGGCCGGGACAGGTAGCTACGAGCAGTACTTC. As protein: CAIRAGTGSYEQYF.

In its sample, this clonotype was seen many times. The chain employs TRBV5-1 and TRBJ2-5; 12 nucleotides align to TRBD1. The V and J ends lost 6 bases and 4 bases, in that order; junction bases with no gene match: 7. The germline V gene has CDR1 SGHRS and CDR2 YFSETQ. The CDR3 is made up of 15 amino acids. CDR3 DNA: TGCGCCAGCACCGGAGGGACAGGGGGCAGAGAGACCCAGTACTTC. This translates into CASTGGTGGRETQYF.

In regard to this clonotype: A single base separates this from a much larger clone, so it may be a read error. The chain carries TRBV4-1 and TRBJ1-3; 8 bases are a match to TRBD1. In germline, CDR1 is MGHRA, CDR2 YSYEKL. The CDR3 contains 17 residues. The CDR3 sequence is CASGHDRDRSAGNTIYF. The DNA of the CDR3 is TGCGCCAGCGGCCACGACAGGGACAGGTCCGCGGGAAACACCATATATTTT.

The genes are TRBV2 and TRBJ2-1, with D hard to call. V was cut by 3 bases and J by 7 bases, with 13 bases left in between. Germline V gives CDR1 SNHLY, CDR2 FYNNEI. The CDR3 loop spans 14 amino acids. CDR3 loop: CASSDYGNTNEQFF. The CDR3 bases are TGTGCCAGCAGTGACTATGGAAACACGAATGAGCAGTTCTTC.

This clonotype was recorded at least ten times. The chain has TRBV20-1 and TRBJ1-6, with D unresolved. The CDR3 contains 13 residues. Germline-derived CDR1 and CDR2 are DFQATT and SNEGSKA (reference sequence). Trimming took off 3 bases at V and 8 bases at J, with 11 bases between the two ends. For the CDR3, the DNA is TGCAGTGCTAGTGCGGATCCGGATTCACCCCTCCACTTT. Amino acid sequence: CSASADPDSPLHF.